The 13 T cell receptor beta chains below come from one sample, sequenced in a study of T cell repertoires in cytomegalovirus infection. A single record per CDR3 protein comes from TCRdb applying MiXCR to the reads. The table has some 300,000 distinct CDR3 sequences, roughly 9.3% seen once. Input material: PBMCs. Receptor source: a human donor in good health (CMV status not recorded). Some clones in this sample may be carry-over from other donors' samples.

The rearrangement uses TRBV28 and TRBJ2-7; D unresolved. The CDR3 extends over 14 amino acids. Between the trimmed V and J ends, which lost 7 bases and 3 bases, there was a span of 16 bases. Per germline, CDR1 MDHEN and CDR2 SYDVKM. In DNA, the CDR3 is TGTGCCAGCACCAGGCAAAAAAGCTTCTACGAGCAGTACTTC. This translates into CASTRQKSFYEQYF.

This clonotype is a singleton in its sample. The chain is built from TRBV20-1 and TRBJ2-5, with D uncertain. V was clipped by 3 bases and J by 1 base, with 12 bases between them. Germline-derived CDR1 and CDR2 are DFQATT and SNEGSKA (reference sequence). This CDR3 is 14 amino acids long. Here the CDR3 reads CSASKTFLQETQYF. In DNA form, the CDR3 reads TGCAGTGCTAGTAAGACATTCCTCCAAGAGACCCAGTACTTC.

Details on this clonotype: A read error is possible here, since a much larger clone lies one base away. The chain has TRBV20-1 and TRBJ2-1, with D unclear. CDR1 DFQATT and CDR2 SNEGSKA come from the germline V gene (reference sequence). The CDR3 totals 14 residues. This chain's CDR3 is CSARRSATYHEQFF. The CDR3 nucleotides are TGCAGTGCTAGAAGGTCAGCCACCTACCATGAGCAGTTCTTC.

The table lists this clonotype with many counts. The V and J genes are TRBV4-2 and TRBJ1-2; D is perhaps TRBD1 (5 bases). The germline V gene has CDR1 LGHNA and CDR2 YNFKEQ. V was shortened by 0 bases and J by 4 bases, with 21 bases between the two germline ends. There are 18 residues in the CDR3. For the CDR3, the DNA is TGTGCCAGCAGCCAAGATTCACAGGAGTCGGGTATCCTCTATGGCTACACCTTC. Its protein is CASSQDSQESGILYGYTF.

This clonotype occurred many times. The J gene is TRBJ2-2, the V gene TRBV27; perhaps D is TRBD1 or TRBD2 (5 bases each). V was shortened by 7 bases and J by 5 bases, with 17 bases between the two germline ends. The germline CDR1 and CDR2 sequences are MNHEY and SMNVEV (reference sequence). This CDR3 contains 15 residues. The CDR3 nucleotides read TGTGCCAGCACTAGCAGGGACGACTCGACCGGGGAGCTGTTTTTT. Amino acids: CASTSRDDSTGELFF.

The V and J genes are TRBV20-1 and TRBJ1-6, with 11 bases lining up with TRBD1. In germline, CDR1 is DFQATT, CDR2 SNEGSKA (reference sequence). V lost 5 bases to trimming and J lost 8 bases; unmatched junction nucleotides: 2. This CDR3 region has 13 residues. The DNA for the CDR3 is TGCAGTGCTCGGGGACAGGGGGATTCACCCCTCCACTTT. Translating it yields CSARGQGDSPLHF.

Remarks on this clonotype: This clone may be a read error of a much larger clone one base away. Since no conserved phenylalanine or tryptophan closes the CDR3, a read error is the likely cause. The V call is TRBV28, the J call TRBJ1-5, with D maybe TRBD1 (5 bases). The CDR3 sequence is 15 residues long. Trimming removed 5 bases at V and 2 bases at J, with 13 bases between. Germline CDR1 reads MDHEN; CDR2 reads SYDVKM. The DNA for the CDR3 is TGTGCCAGCAGTCGACGCCAGGGAGGCAATCAGCCCCAGCATTCT. It encodes CASSRRQGGNQPQHS.

This clonotype has at least ten counts. The gene calls are TRBV29-1 and TRBJ1-1, with 7 bases identical to TRBD1. This CDR3 has 13 residues. The V gene end was trimmed by 4 bases and the J gene end by 7 bases; junction bases not matched to a gene: 9. CDR1 SQVTM and CDR2 ANQGSEA come from the germline V gene. The CDR3 bases are TGCAGCGTTGGAGGTTTGAGACAGGGTGAAGCTTTCTTT. Translated: CSVGGLRQGEAFF.

The chain combines TRBV24-1 with TRBJ1-2, with 8 nucleotides matching TRBD1. The CDR3 spans 12 residues. Germline assignment: CDR1 KGHDR and CDR2 SFDVKD. Trimming cost V 6 bases and J 4 bases; bases outside gene matches: 0. The CDR3 sequence: CATSQGAYGYTF. CDR3 DNA sequence: TGTGCCACCAGTCAGGGGGCCTATGGCTACACCTTC.

This clonotype showed up many times. The chain employs TRBV12-3 or TRBV12-4 and TRBJ2-3; D perhaps matches TRBD1 (6 bases). This CDR3 is built from 14 residues. Trimming shortened V by 6 bases and J by 3 bases, and 13 bases separated the two germline ends. CDR3 amino acids: CASSRTGKTDTQYF. CDR3 nucleotides: TGTGCCAGCAGCCGTACAGGGAAAACAGATACGCAGTATTTT.

V gene TRBV20-1 combines with J gene TRBJ1-1; TRBD1 is a possible D gene (6 bases). Looked up from germline, CDR1 is DFQATT and CDR2 is SNEGSKA (reference sequence). V lost 7 bases to trimming and J lost 0 bases, with 12 bases between them. CDR3 length: 13 amino acids. Here the CDR3 DNA reads TGCAGTGTAACAGGGATCATGAACACTGAAGCTTTCTTT. It codes for CSVTGIMNTEAFF.

In this sample, this clonotype turned up many times. The gene calls are TRBV7-6 and TRBJ1-1; D is perhaps TRBD1 (6 bases). Trimming removed 5 bases at V and 4 bases at J, with 14 bases between. Germline CDR1 and CDR2: SGHVS and FNYEAQ. CDR3 length: 14 amino acids. The CDR3 DNA sequence: TGTGCCAGCAGCCTGGGGGGCCCCCTCACTGAAGCTTTCTTT. Translation gives CASSLGGPLTEAFF.

The rearrangement links TRBV5-1 to TRBJ1-2; no clear D. Trimming removed 4 bases at V and 4 bases at J, with 17 bases between. This CDR3 is built from 15 residues. Germline V CDR1 and CDR2: SGHRS, YFSETQ. CDR3 in DNA: TGCGCCAGCAGCCCCGGGCTGGAGAACCCCTATGGCTACACCTTC. Amino acid sequence: CASSPGLENPYGYTF.